The next 6 T cell receptor beta chains were all read from a single sample in a study of blood T cell repertoires in COVID-19. Sequencing was performed with immunoSEQ multiplex PCR; in TCRdb, only in-frame clones are kept and a portion is missing. Of about 220,000 clones in the sample, under 90% are singletons; the top ten hold 5% to 6.5%. The sequencing input was peripheral blood. These receptors came from a woman in her fifties or sixties who had recovered from COVID-19.

The table lists this clone with many counts. The V and J genes are TRBV6-5 and TRBJ1-5; a possible D gene is TRBD1 (6 bases). This CDR3 comprises 14 residues. The V gene lost 6 bases and the J gene lost 3 bases, with 12 bases spanning the gap. Germline values: CDR1 MNHEY, CDR2 SVGAGI. The CDR3 DNA reads as TGTGCCAGCAGAGGCGGACAGCTCAATCAGCCCCAGCATTTT. Its protein is CASRGGQLNQPQHF.

The V call is TRBV29-1, the J call TRBJ2-1; a weak D match, TRBD1 (6 bases). Germline V lookup: CDR1 SQVTM, CDR2 ANQGSEA. The CDR3 loop spans 12 amino acids. The V gene lost 5 bases and the J gene lost 5 bases, with 10 bases spanning the gap. CDR3 sequence reads: CSVKTGNNEQFF. DNA of the CDR3: TGCAGCGTTAAGACAGGAAACAATGAGCAGTTCTTC.

The chain couples TRBV2 to TRBJ1-1; D is unresolved. Trimming stripped 8 bases from V and 1 base from J, with 14 bases between. Germline CDR1 is SNHLY and CDR2 is FYNNEI. The CDR3 runs 14 residues. CDR3 DNA sequence: TGTGCCAGCTCAATCGAGAGAGGGAACACTGAAGCTTTCTTT. This gives the protein CASSIERGNTEAFF.

The V and J genes are TRBV5-1 and TRBJ2-5; 8 nucleotides align to TRBD1. Germline CDR1 reads SGHRS; CDR2 reads YFSETQ. The CDR3 is 14 residues long. The V gene end was trimmed by 4 bases and the J gene end by 0 bases; junction bases not matched to a gene: 2. The CDR3 here is CASSGQGNQETQYF. In nucleotides, the CDR3 is TGCGCCAGCAGCGGACAGGGTAACCAAGAGACCCAGTACTTC. The full variable domain, its missing parts supplied by reference TRBV5-1 and TRBJ2-5, is KAGVTQTPRYLIKTRGQQVTLSCSPISGHRSVSWYQQTPGQGLQFLFEYFSETQRNKGNFPGRFSGRQFSNSRSEMNVSTLELGDSALYLCASSGQGNQETQYFGPGTRLLVL.

V is TRBV29-1 and J is TRBJ2-7; no firm D call. Germline V gene sequence: CDR1 SQVTM, CDR2 ANQGSEA. V was cut by 3 bases and J by 3 bases, with 15 bases left in between. The CDR3 has 14 residues. In DNA form, the CDR3 reads TGCAGCGTTGATTCCGACAAATCCGGCTACGAGCAGTACTTC. Translating gives CSVDSDKSGYEQYF.

V gene TRBV2 combines with J gene TRBJ2-7; TRBD1 matches at 12 bases. V shed 7 bases, J shed 7 bases, and the junction held 8 bases outside the gene matches. The germline gives CDR1 SNHLY, CDR2 FYNNEI. This CDR3 is built from 14 residues. The CDR3 is CASMRDRGLGEQYF. DNA for the CDR3: TGTGCCAGCATGCGGGACAGGGGGCTTGGGGAGCAGTACTTC.